One and the same sample provided the 6 T cell receptor beta chains below, sequenced in a study of cytomegalovirus exposure and HLA in healthy donors. Clones were sequenced by immunoSEQ multiplex PCR, and TCRdb holds only the in-frame ones, with some missing. The top ten clones hold 2% to 2.5% of a sample with 200,000 to 250,000 clones, about nine tenths of them seen once. The specimen was PBMCs. The receptors shown here come from a woman younger than 30 in good health and CMV-seropositive.

The chain couples TRBV7-3 to TRBJ2-1; 10 nucleotides align to TRBD2. The ends lost 5 bases at V and 1 base at J; junction bases unmatched: 5. This CDR3 has 16 amino acids. Germline assignment: CDR1 SGHTA and CDR2 FQGTGA. The CDR3 here is CASSGSGRASYNEQFF. The CDR3 DNA is TGTGCCAGCAGCGGGAGCGGGAGGGCTTCCTACAATGAGCAGTTCTTC.

The chain uses TRBV14 and TRBJ1-1; tentatively, D is TRBD1 (6 bases). Trimming pared 4 bases from V and 1 base from J, leaving 19 bases between. This CDR3 has 17 residues. Germline CDR1 SGHDN, CDR2 FVKESK. The CDR3 protein is CASSRTKWGGTNTEAFF. CDR3 bases: TGTGCCAGCAGCCGGACCAAGTGGGGGGGCACGAACACTGAAGCTTTCTTT.

The chain carries TRBV2 and TRBJ1-5; TRBD1 agrees at 8 bases. Germline V gene data show CDR1 as SNHLY and CDR2 as FYNNEI. This CDR3 is built from 13 residues. Unmatched junction bases numbered 3, after V lost 6 bases and J lost 5 bases. The CDR3 is CASSGQGDQPQHF. CDR3 DNA: TGTGCCAGCAGCGGACAGGGCGATCAGCCCCAGCATTTT. Full variable domain (rest looked up from reference TRBV2 and TRBJ1-5): EPEVTQTPSHQVTQMGQEVILRCVPISNHLYFYWYRQILGQKVEFLVSFYNNEISEKSEIFDDQFSVERPDGSNFTLKIRSTKLEDSAMYFCASSGQGDQPQHFGDGTRLSIL.

The DNA of the CDR3 is TGTGCCAGCAGCTTGGGGGGGGCGCAAGAGACCCAGTACTTC. It specifies CASSLGGAQETQYF. This chain links TRBV11-3 with TRBJ2-5, with D possibly matching TRBD2 (7 bases). Germline V gene data show CDR1 as SGHNT and CDR2 as YENEEA. The V end lost 3 bases, the J end lost 2 bases, and 10 bases lay between the germline ends. The CDR3 is 14 residues long.

The chain employs TRBV28 and TRBJ1-2; D may be TRBD1 (5 bases). There are 14 residues in the CDR3. Germline-derived CDR1 and CDR2 are MDHEN and SYDVKM. With 5 bases removed from V and 4 bases from J, the gap between germline ends came to 14 bases. The CDR3 spells CASSTQGLIYGYTF. CDR3 bases: TGTGCCAGCAGTACCCAGGGACTGATCTATGGCTACACCTTC.

The chain links TRBV11-2 to TRBJ2-1, with TRBD1 identical over 8 bases. The CDR3 is 16 residues long. CDR1 and CDR2 from the germline V gene are SGHAT and FQNNGV. J lost 0 bases, V lost 5 bases, and 6 bases had no gene match. This CDR3 is CASSRQGLGSYNEQFF. DNA of the CDR3: TGTGCCAGCAGCCGACAGGGGTTGGGCTCCTACAATGAGCAGTTCTTC.